This TCR beta chain appears in the sequencing data of a study of blood T cell repertoires in COVID-19. Study in general: T cells, B-cell-depleted T cells, or PBMCs provided the cDNA or gDNA that served as material.

TCRdb's table, derived via immunoSEQ multiplex PCR, lists solely in-frame clones and lacks some. The table records about 240,000 clones, just under 85% of them present only once. V was clipped by 0 bases and J by 1 base, with 6 bases between them. Per germline, CDR1 MNHEY and CDR2 SVGAGI. This CDR3 contains 14 residues. The sample consisted of peripheral blood. This rearrangement joins TRBV6-5 to TRBJ1-1; D is unresolved. This receptor was obtained from a woman of 80 years or more with acute or convalescent COVID-19. The CDR3 sequence: CASSYSLRNTEAFF. DNA of the CDR3: TGTGCCAGCAGTTACTCTTTGCGGAACACTGAAGCTTTCTTT.